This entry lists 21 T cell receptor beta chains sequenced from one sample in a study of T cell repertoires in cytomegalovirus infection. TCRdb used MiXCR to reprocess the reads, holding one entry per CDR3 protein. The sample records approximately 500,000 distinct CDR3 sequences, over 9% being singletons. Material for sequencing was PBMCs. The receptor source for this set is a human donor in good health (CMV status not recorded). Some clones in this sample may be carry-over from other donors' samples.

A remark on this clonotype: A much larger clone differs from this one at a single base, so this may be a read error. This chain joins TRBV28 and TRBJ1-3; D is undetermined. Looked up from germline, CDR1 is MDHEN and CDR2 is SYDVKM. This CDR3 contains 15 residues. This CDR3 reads CASSLSPSSGNTIHF. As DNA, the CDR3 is TGTGCCAGCAGTTTATCCCCTAGTTCTGGAAACACCATACATTTT.

The CDR3 bases are TGTGCCAGCAGTTACATGGAGACCCAGTACTTC. Translating it yields CASSYMETQYF. The chain is built from TRBV2 and TRBJ2-5; D is undetermined. V was shortened by 5 bases and J by 5 bases, with 6 bases between the two germline ends. This CDR3 region has 11 residues. Germline V gene data show CDR1 as SNHLY and CDR2 as FYNNEI.

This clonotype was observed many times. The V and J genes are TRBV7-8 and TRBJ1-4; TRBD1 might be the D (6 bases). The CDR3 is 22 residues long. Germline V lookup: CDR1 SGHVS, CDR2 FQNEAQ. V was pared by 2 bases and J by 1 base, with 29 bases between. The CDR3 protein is CASSLFPSRDTKRAGTNEKLFF. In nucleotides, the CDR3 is TGTGCCAGCAGCTTATTCCCTTCCCGGGACACTAAGCGTGCGGGAACTAATGAAAAACTGTTTTTT.

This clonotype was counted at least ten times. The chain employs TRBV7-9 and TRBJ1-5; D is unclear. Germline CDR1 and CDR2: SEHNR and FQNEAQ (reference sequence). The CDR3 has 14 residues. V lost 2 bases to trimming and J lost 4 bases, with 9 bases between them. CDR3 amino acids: CASSLSGQNQPQHF. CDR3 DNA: TGTGCCAGCAGCTTATCGGGCCAAAATCAGCCCCAGCATTTT.

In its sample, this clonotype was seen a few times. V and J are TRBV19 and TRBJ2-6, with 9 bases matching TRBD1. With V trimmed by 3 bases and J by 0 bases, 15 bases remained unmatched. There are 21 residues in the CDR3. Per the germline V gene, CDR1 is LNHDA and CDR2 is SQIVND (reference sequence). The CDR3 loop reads CASSIRSTMTGGASGANVLTF. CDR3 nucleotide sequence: TGTGCCAGTAGTATCCGCAGTACGATGACAGGGGGAGCCTCTGGGGCCAACGTCCTGACTTTC.

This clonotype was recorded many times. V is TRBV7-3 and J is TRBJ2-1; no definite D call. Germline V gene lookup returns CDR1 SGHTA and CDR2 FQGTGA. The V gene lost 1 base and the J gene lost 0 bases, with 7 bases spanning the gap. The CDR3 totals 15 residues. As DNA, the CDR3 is TGTGCCAGCAGCTTAAGGCCGGACTCCTACAATGAGCAGTTCTTC. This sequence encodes CASSLRPDSYNEQFF.

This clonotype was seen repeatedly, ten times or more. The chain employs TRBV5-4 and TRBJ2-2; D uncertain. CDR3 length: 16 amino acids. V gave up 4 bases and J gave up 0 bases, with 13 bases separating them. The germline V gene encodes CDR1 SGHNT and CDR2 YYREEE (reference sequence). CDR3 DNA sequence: TGTGCCAGCAGCCCGGTTAGGAGAGCGAACACCGGGGAGCTGTTTTTT. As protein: CASSPVRRANTGELFF.

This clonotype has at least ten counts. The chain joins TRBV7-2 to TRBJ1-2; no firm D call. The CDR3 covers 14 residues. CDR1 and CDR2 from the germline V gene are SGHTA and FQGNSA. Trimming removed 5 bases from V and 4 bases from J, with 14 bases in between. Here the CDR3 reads CASSPGSHSYGYTF. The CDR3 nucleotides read TGTGCCAGCAGCCCCGGGAGCCATTCCTATGGCTACACCTTC.

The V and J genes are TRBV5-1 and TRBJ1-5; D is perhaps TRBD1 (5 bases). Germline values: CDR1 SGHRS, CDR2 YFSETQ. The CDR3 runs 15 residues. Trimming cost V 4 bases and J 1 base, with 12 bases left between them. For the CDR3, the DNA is TGCGCCAGCAGCCCCGGGACTGAAAGCAATCAGCCCCAGCATTTT. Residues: CASSPGTESNQPQHF.

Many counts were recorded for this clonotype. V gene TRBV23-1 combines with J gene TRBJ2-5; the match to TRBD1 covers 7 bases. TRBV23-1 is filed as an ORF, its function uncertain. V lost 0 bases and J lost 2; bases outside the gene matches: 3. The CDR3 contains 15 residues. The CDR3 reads CASSQSGGFQETQYF. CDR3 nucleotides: TGCGCCAGCAGTCAATCAGGGGGCTTTCAAGAGACCCAGTACTTC.

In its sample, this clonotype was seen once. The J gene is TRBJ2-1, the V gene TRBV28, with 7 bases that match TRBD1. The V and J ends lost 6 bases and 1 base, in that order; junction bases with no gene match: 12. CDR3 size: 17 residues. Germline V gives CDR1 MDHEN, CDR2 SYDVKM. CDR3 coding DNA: TGTGCCAGCAGCATCTTGCAGGGGGAGAGGTCCTACAATGAGCAGTTCTTC. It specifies CASSILQGERSYNEQFF. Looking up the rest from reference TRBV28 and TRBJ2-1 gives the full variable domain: DVKVTQSSRYLVKRTGEKVFLECVQDMDHENMFWYRQDPGLGLRLIYFSYDVKMKEKGDIPEGYSVSREKKERFSLILESASTNQTSMYLCASSILQGERSYNEQFFGPGTRLTVL.

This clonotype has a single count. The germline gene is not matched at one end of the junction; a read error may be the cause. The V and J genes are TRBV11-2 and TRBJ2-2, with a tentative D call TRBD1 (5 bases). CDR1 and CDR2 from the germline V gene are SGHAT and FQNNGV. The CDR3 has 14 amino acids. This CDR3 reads CTSSRLTESGELFF. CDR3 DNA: TGTACCAGCAGCAGACTGACAGAGTCCGGGGAGCTGTTTTTT.

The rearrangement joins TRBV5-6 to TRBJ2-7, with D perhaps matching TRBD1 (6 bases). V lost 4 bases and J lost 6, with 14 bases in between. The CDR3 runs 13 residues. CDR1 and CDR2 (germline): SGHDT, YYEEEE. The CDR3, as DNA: TGTGCCAGCAGCCCGTGGACAGTTGGCGAGCAGTACTTC. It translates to CASSPWTVGEQYF.

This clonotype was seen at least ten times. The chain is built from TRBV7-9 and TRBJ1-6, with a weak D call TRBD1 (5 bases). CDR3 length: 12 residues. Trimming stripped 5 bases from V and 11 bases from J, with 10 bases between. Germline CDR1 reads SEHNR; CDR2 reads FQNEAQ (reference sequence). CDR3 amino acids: CASSPGLAPLHF. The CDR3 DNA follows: TGTGCCAGCAGCCCAGGGTTGGCACCCCTCCACTTT. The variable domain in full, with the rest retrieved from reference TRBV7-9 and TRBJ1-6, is DTGVSQNPRHKITKRGQNVTFRCDPISEHNRLYWYRQTLGQGPEFLTYFQNEAQLEKSRLLSDRFSAERPKGSFSTLEIQRTEQGDSAMYLCASSPGLAPLHFGNGTRLTVT.

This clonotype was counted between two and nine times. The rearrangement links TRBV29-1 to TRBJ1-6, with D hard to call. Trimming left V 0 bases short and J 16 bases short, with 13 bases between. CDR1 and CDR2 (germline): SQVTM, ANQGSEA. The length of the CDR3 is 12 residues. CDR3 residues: CSVEDQSGQLHF. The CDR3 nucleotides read TGCAGCGTTGAAGATCAGTCTGGGCAACTCCACTTT.

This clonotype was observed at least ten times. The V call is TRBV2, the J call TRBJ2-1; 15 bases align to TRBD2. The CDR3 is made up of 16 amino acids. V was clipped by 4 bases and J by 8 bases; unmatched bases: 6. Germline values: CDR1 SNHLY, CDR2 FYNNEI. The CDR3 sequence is CASSGGTSGGIYEQFF. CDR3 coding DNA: TGTGCCAGCAGTGGAGGGACTAGCGGGGGGATTTATGAGCAGTTCTTC.

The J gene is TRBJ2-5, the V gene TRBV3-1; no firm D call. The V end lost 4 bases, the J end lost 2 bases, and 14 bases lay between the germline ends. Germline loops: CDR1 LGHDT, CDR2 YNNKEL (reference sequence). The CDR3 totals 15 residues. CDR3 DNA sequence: TGTGCCAGCAGCCGAACCCTCATGAAACAAGAGACCCAGTACTTC. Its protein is CASSRTLMKQETQYF.

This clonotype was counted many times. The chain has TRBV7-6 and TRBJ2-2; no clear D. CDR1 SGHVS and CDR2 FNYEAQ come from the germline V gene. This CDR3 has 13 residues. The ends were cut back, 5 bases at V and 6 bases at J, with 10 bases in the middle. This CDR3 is CASSPEWSGELFF. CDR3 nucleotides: TGTGCCAGCAGCCCCGAGTGGTCCGGGGAGCTGTTTTTT.

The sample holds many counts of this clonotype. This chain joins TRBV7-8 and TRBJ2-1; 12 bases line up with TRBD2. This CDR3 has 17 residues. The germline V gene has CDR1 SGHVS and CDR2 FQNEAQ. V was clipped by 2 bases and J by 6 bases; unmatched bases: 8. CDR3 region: CASSLSASGGETNEQFF. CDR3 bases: TGTGCCAGCAGCTTATCGGCTAGCGGGGGGGAAACCAATGAGCAGTTCTTC.

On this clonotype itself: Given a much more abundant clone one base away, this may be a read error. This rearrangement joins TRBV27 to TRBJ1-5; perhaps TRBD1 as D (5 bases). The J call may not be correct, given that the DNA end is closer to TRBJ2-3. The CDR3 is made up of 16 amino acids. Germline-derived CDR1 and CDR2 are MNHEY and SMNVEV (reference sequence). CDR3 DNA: TGTGCCAGCAGTTTATCCCCCAGGGTGGGCAATCAGCCCCAGTATTTT. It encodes CASSLSPRVGNQPQYF.

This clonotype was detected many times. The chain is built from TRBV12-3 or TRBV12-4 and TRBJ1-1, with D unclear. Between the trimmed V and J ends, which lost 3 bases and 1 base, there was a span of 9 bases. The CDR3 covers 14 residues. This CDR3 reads CASSLGYENTEAFF. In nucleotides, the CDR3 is TGTGCCAGCAGTTTGGGGTACGAGAACACTGAAGCTTTCTTT.